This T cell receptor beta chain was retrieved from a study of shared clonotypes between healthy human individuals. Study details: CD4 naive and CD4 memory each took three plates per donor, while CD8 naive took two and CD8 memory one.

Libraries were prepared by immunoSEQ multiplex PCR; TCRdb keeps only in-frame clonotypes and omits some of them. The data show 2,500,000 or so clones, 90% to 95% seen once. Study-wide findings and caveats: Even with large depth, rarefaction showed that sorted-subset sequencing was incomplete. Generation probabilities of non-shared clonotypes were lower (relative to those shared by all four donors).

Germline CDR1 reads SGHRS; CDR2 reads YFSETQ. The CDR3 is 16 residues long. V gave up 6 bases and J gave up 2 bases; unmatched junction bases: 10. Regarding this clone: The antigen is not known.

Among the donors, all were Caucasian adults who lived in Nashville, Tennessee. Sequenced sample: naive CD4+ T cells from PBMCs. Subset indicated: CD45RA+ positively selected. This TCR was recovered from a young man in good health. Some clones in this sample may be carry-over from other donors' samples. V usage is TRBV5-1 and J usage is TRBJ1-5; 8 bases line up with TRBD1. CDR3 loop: CASKTQGARGNQPQHF. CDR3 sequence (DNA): TGCGCCAGCAAGACCCAGGGGGCGAGGGGCAATCAGCCCCAGCATTTT.